These 30 T cell receptor beta chains were sequenced from one sample in a study of metastatic and nonmetastatic thyroid tumors. Nobody among the patients had been given any treatment before thyroid surgery. TCRdb reassembled clones from the PCR reads with MiXCR. The table includes 6,000 or so clones, roughly 29% detected once. The sequencing input was adjacent normal tissue. The receptors stem from a female donor with papillary thyroid cancer or a benign thyroid nodule (not recorded which). Some clones in this sample may be carry-over from other donors' samples.

This chain joins TRBV11-1 and TRBJ2-1; 14 bases agree with TRBD2. The CDR3 spans 16 residues. The germline gives CDR1 SGHAT, CDR2 FQDESV (reference sequence). With 10 bases clipped from V and 10 bases from J, the junction kept 15 bases outside the gene matches. CDR3 region: CAIYTAGLAGVREQFF. The CDR3 nucleotides are TGTGCCATCTACACTGCGGGACTAGCGGGAGTCAGAGAGCAGTTCTTC.

The V and J genes are TRBV30 and TRBJ2-7; TRBD2 matches at 11 bases. CDR3 length equals 13 residues. V lost 3 bases, J lost 6 bases, and 4 bases stayed unmatched. The germline gives CDR1 GTSNPN, CDR2 SVGIG (reference sequence). CDR3 region: CAWRLAGVAEQYF. For the CDR3, the DNA is TGTGCCTGGAGACTAGCGGGAGTGGCCGAGCAGTACTTC. The full variable domain, rest sourced from reference TRBV30 and TRBJ2-7, is SQTIHQWPATLVQPVGSPLSLECTVEGTSNPNLYWYRQAAGRGLQLLFYSVGIGQISSEVPQNLSASRPQDRQFILSSKKLLLSDSGFYLCAWRLAGVAEQYFGPGTRLTVT.

Only a few counts were recorded for this clone. Here the CDR3 reads CASRLTGYNEQFF. In nucleotides, the CDR3 is TGTGCCAGCAGACTTACCGGATACAATGAGCAGTTCTTC. The V and J genes are TRBV12-3 or TRBV12-4 and TRBJ2-1, with unresolved D. Trimming took off 6 bases at V and 4 bases at J, with 10 bases between the two ends. CDR3 length: 13 residues.

Concerning this clone: The CDR3 does not end in the conserved phenylalanine or tryptophan, so this is likely a read error. It is unclear where the CDR3 begins or ends on the DNA, so no DNA is shown, and the CDR3 is as TCRdb lists it. V gene TRBV2 combines with J gene TRBJ2-1; no DNA check was done on the table's D call, TRBD1. Germline V gene data show CDR1 as SNHLY and CDR2 as FYNNEI. Including both end residues, the CDR3 is 14 amino acids long. CDR3 sequence: CASNSQGIGNEQVL.

V usage is TRBV6-2 or TRBV6-3 and J usage is TRBJ2-3, with D unclear. Germline V gives CDR1 MNHEY, CDR2 SVGEGT. The CDR3 extends over 14 amino acids. V lost 0 bases and J lost 6, with 10 bases in between. The CDR3 is CASSYSMSSDTQYF. The DNA for the CDR3 is TGTGCCAGCAGTTACTCGATGTCGTCGGATACGCAGTATTTT.

This clone is categorized as medium-sized (0.01 to 0.1%). The chain uses TRBV7-2 and TRBJ1-1; D is unclear. Germline V CDR1 and CDR2: SGHTA, FQGNSA. The CDR3 has 14 amino acids. The V end was cut by 1 base, the J end by 12 bases, with 18 bases between. The CDR3 coding sequence is TGTGCCAGCAGCTTAGAGTCAGTCAGCAGAAGATCTTTCTTT. The encoded protein is CASSLESVSRRSFF.

The rearrangement uses TRBV19 and TRBJ2-7; D gene ambiguous. The CDR3 covers 14 residues. Germline V gene sequence: CDR1 LNHDA, CDR2 SQIVND (reference sequence). V was clipped by 5 bases and J by 3 bases, with 14 bases between them. The CDR3 bases are TGTGCCAGTAGTCCATTATCGTCAGGCTACGAGCAGTACTTC. Protein: CASSPLSSGYEQYF.

A note on this clone: Here the CDR3 omits its conserved ending phenylalanine or tryptophan, so a read error is the likely source. The CDR3 region is CASSLAVAKRGTEAFL. CDR3 DNA: TGTGCCAGCAGCTTAGCGGTGGCTAAGAGGGGCACTGAAGCTTTCCTT. The chain couples TRBV7-8 to TRBJ1-1; possible D gene TRBD1, 5 bases. V was cut by 0 bases and J by 4 bases, with 15 bases left in between. This CDR3 region has 16 residues. CDR1 is SGHVS, CDR2 FQNEAQ, per germline.

The genes are TRBV11-2 and TRBJ2-3; D gene ambiguous. V lost 1 base and J 6 bases, leaving 11 bases between the germline ends. Germline V gives CDR1 SGHAT, CDR2 FQNNGV. The CDR3 is made up of 14 amino acids. DNA of the CDR3: TGTGCCAGCAGCTTAGGTTGGGAATCGGATACGCAGTATTTT. This translates into CASSLGWESDTQYF.

Sample share makes this clone medium-sized. The gene calls are TRBV29-1 and TRBJ2-1; a weak D match, TRBD2 (6 bases). The CDR3 has 13 residues. CDR1 and CDR2 (germline): SQVTM, ANQGSEA. V was cut by 3 bases and J by 6 bases, with 12 bases left in between. The CDR3 spells CSVDGMGLNEQFF. CDR3 DNA sequence: TGCAGCGTTGATGGTATGGGACTCAATGAGCAGTTCTTC.

Of note for this clone: This CDR3 is missing its conserved last phenylalanine or tryptophan, likely due to a read error. The chain employs TRBV6-2 or TRBV6-3 and TRBJ2-2; D gene uncertain. The V and J ends lost 10 bases and 6 bases respectively, with 6 bases between them. Germline loops: CDR1 MNHEY, CDR2 SVGEGT. The CDR3 consists of 10 residues. The CDR3 DNA sequence: TGTGCCACCGGCGCCGGGGAGCTGTTTTGT. This encodes CATGAGELFC.

This clone occurred a few times. Here the CDR3 DNA reads TGCAGTGCTAGGGGAACAGGGTGGGGATCACCCCTCCACTTT. Protein product: CSARGTGWGSPLHF. The V call is TRBV20-1, the J call TRBJ1-6; a weak D match, TRBD1 (6 bases). V dropped 3 bases and J dropped 10 bases, with 16 bases sitting between them. The CDR3 loop spans 14 amino acids. Per the germline V gene, CDR1 is DFQATT and CDR2 is SNEGSKA (reference sequence).

In this sample, this clone is large. The gene calls are TRBV2 and TRBJ1-2, with D possibly being TRBD1 (5 bases). Germline values: CDR1 SNHLY, CDR2 FYNNEI. This CDR3 is built from 15 residues. Trimming took 0 bases from V and 7 from J, leaving 15 bases between them. For the CDR3, the DNA is TGTGCCAGCAGTGAAGCGGGAGGGGCTGGATTTGGCTACACCTTC. Translation gives CASSEAGGAGFGYTF.

In this sample, this clone turned up once. The chain combines TRBV20-1 with TRBJ2-3; 7 positions match TRBD1. The CDR3 sequence is 14 residues long. V lost 3 bases and J lost 6; bases outside the gene matches: 9. The germline gives CDR1 DFQATT, CDR2 SNEGSKA (reference sequence). This CDR3 reads CSARRQGAVDTQYF. As DNA, the CDR3 is TGCAGTGCTAGGCGACAGGGTGCGGTGGATACGCAGTATTTT.

Ten or more counts support this clone. A read error is possible here, since a much larger clone lies one base away. This chain links TRBV30 with TRBJ1-6; maybe TRBD1 (5 bases). This CDR3 region has 12 residues. Trimming removed 3 bases from V and 14 bases from J, with 14 bases in between. Germline values: CDR1 GTSNPN, CDR2 SVGIG (reference sequence). CDR3 nucleotides: TGTGCCTGGAGAGGACGGGGGGTCACCCTCCACTTT. As protein: CAWRGRGVTLHF.

There are a few counts of this clone. V usage is TRBV6-1 and J usage is TRBJ1-6, with 7 nucleotides matching TRBD1. The CDR3 extends over 15 amino acids. The ends lost 6 bases at V and 10 bases at J; junction bases unmatched: 12. Germline CDR1 and CDR2: MNHNS and SASEGT. CDR3 loop: CASSQLQGGGSPLHF. The CDR3 DNA sequence: TGTGCCAGCAGCCAACTGCAGGGAGGGGGCTCACCCCTCCACTTT.

In the case of this clone: Mismatch with germline at one junction end may stem from a read error. V and J are TRBV7-3 and TRBJ2-1, with D unclear. The CDR3 runs 15 residues. The germline V gene has CDR1 SGHTA and CDR2 FQGTGA. The CDR3 sequence: CASSLKPTAYNEQFF. The CDR3 DNA follows: TGCGCCAGCAGCCTCAAACCCACTGCTTACAATGAGCAGTTCTTC.

The V gene is TRBV2, the J gene TRBJ2-5; possible D gene TRBD1, 6 bases. With 6 bases removed from V and 5 bases from J, the gap between germline ends came to 10 bases. Germline V gene lookup returns CDR1 SNHLY and CDR2 FYNNEI. The CDR3 has 12 amino acids. CDR3 protein: CASRGARETQYF. The CDR3 DNA sequence: TGTGCCAGCAGGGGGGCGAGGGAGACCCAGTACTTC.

This clone was found once. The J gene is TRBJ2-5, the V gene TRBV7-2, with 13 positions matching TRBD2. This CDR3 contains 17 residues. The V segment lost 1 base and the J segment 2 bases; nucleotides outside the gene matches: 4. In germline, CDR1 is SGHTA, CDR2 FQGNSA. The CDR3 is CASSLVLAGGKQETQYF. The CDR3 DNA sequence: TGTGCCAGCAGCTTAGTACTAGCGGGAGGGAAGCAAGAGACCCAGTACTTC.

The rearrangement joins TRBV10-3 to TRBJ2-6; D gene ambiguous. Trimming stripped 7 bases from V and 1 base from J, with 5 bases between. Germline CDR1 is ENHRY and CDR2 is SYGVKD. This CDR3 is built from 13 residues. CDR3: CAIKASGANVLTF. For the CDR3, the DNA is TGTGCCATCAAGGCGTCTGGGGCCAACGTCCTGACTTTC.

The rearrangement uses TRBV20-1 and TRBJ2-7; TRBD2 matches at 7 bases. This CDR3 comprises 19 residues. The J segment lost 2 bases and the V segment lost 1 base, leaving 20 bases of the junction unmatched. In germline, CDR1 is DFQATT, CDR2 SNEGSKA (reference sequence). The CDR3 coding sequence is TGCAGTGCTAGAGCCGATACGCGGGAGACGTCGCTTAGCCCCTACGAGCAGTACTTC. Protein sequence: CSARADTRETSLSPYEQYF.

This clone came up a few times. This CDR3 is CASRTFNYGYTF. The DNA for the CDR3 is TGTGCCAGCAGGACTTTTAACTATGGCTACACCTTC. V is TRBV7-3 and J is TRBJ1-2; no reliable D call. The CDR3 loop spans 12 amino acids. Trimming left V 6 bases short and J 1 base short, with 6 bases between. Germline V CDR1 and CDR2: SGHTA, FQGTGA.

This clone is medium-sized (0.01 to 0.1%) by share. The chain joins TRBV12-3 or TRBV12-4 to TRBJ2-1, with D uncertain. Trimming left V 7 bases short and J 6 bases short, with 22 bases between. This CDR3 is 16 amino acids long. The DNA of the CDR3 is TGTGCCAGCACCAAATCCGGGCCATCTCTACGCAATGAGCAGTTCTTC. Its protein is CASTKSGPSLRNEQFF.

There are many counts of this clone. V is TRBV20-1 and J is TRBJ2-4; D may be TRBD1 (5 bases). The V and J ends lost 6 bases and 2 bases respectively, with 11 bases between them. The CDR3 extends over 13 amino acids. CDR1 is DFQATT and CDR2 is SNEGSKA in the germline V gene (reference sequence). CDR3 nucleotides: TGCAGTGCATCACAGGTGACCAAAAACATTCAGTACTTC. It codes for CSASQVTKNIQYF.

This chain links TRBV11-3 with TRBJ1-2; TRBD1 matches at 7 bases. Germline trimming cut 5 bases from V and 3 bases from J; bases unmatched to any gene: 6. The CDR3 spans 14 residues. The germline V gene encodes CDR1 SGHNT and CDR2 YENEEA. The CDR3 loop reads CASSLTGHDYGYTF. The CDR3 region has the DNA TGTGCCAGCAGCCTGACAGGGCACGACTATGGCTACACCTTC.

This clone showed up many times. The V and J genes are TRBV15 and TRBJ2-3; D might be TRBD1 or TRBD2, each matching 5 bases. The CDR3 length is 16 residues. V was trimmed by 5 bases and J by 0 bases, leaving 15 bases between them. Germline V gene data show CDR1 as LNHNV and CDR2 as YYDKDF (reference sequence). In DNA, the CDR3 is TGTGCCACCAGCGGACTCGAGGGGTCAAGCACAGATACGCAGTATTTT. Protein product: CATSGLEGSSTDTQYF.

The table lists this clone with a few counts. The chain employs TRBV12-3 or TRBV12-4 and TRBJ2-2; D unclear. V was trimmed by 5 bases and J by 4 bases, leaving 11 bases between them. This CDR3 comprises 14 residues. The DNA for the CDR3 is TGTGCCAGCAGTCCCTCGGAAGTCACCGGGGAGCTGTTTTTT. This gives the protein CASSPSEVTGELFF.

The chain links TRBV10-3 to TRBJ2-1; TRBD1 matches at 10 bases. Germline V gene data show CDR1 as ENHRY and CDR2 as SYGVKD. This CDR3 is built from 15 residues. Unmatched junction bases numbered 8, after V lost 3 bases and J lost 9 bases. This CDR3 reads CAISDRQGAESEQFF. As DNA, the CDR3 is TGTGCCATCAGTGACCGACAGGGGGCTGAGTCTGAGCAGTTCTTC.

There are a few counts of this clone. The chain recombines TRBV6-4 with TRBJ1-2; D is uncertain. V was clipped by 0 bases and J by 7 bases, with 15 bases between them. Germline assignment: CDR1 MRHNA and CDR2 SNTAGT. CDR3 size: 15 residues. CDR3 bases: TGTGCCAGCAGTGACTCCGGCAATCTTAGCTCTGGCTACACCTTC. Translated: CASSDSGNLSSGYTF.

This clone was seen more than once but under ten times. Here the CDR3 DNA reads TGTGCCAGCAGTTCGGACAGGACGGGCACCTACGAGCAGTACGTC. Amino acids: CASSSDRTGTYEQYV. The rearrangement uses TRBV28 and TRBJ2-7, with 7 positions matching TRBD1. Germline V CDR1 and CDR2: MDHEN, SYDVKM. This CDR3 comprises 15 residues. The trim removed 4 bases at V and 2 bases at J, leaving 8 bases unmatched.